This is a list of T cell receptor beta chains from one sample in a study of blood T cell repertoires in COVID-19. The assay was immunoSEQ multiplex PCR, and TCRdb's table has in-frame clones only and misses some. Of 150,000 to 200,000 clones in the sample, 70% to 80% were seen once. The sequenced material came from PBMCs or T cells enriched from blood (not recorded which). The source is a man aged 60 to 75 who had been exposed to COVID-19. Each CDR3 is given with its conserved first and last residue. D genes are given only for firm matches. Rows may omit the clone size; those that give it use once, few, many or a size class.

j_gene,d_gene,len,v_gene,abundance,CDR3aa,CDR3nt
TRBJ2-5,NA,16,TRBV11-3,NA,CASSLGLTQGIETQYF,TGTGCCAGCAGCTTAGGGCTGACGCAGGGGATCGAGACCCAGTACTTC
TRBJ2-5,NA,16,TRBV9,NA,CASSPRLERGGETQYF,TGTGCCAGCAGCCCCCGACTAGAAAGGGGTGGGGAGACCCAGTACTTC
TRBJ1-5,NA,13,TRBV6-5,NA,CASKTGSAQPQHF,TGTGCCAGCAAAACAGGTTCGGCTCAGCCCCAGCATTTT
TRBJ2-2,TRBD1,17,TRBV27,once,CASSQRTGQGNTGELFF,TGTGCCAGCAGCCAAAGGACAGGGCAGGGGAACACCGGGGAGCTGTTTTTT
TRBJ2-7,TRBD1,16,TRBV9,once,CASSVGGDRGFSEQYF,TGTGCCAGCAGCGTAGGAGGGGACAGGGGGTTTAGTGAGCAGTACTTC
TRBJ2-1,NA,15,TRBV6-2/TRBV6-3,NA,CASSPIQGRGNEQFF,TGTGCCAGCAGTCCAATACAGGGTAGGGGCAATGAGCAGTTCTTC
TRBJ1-2,TRBD1,15,TRBV19,few,CASSIGAGGEFGYTF,TGTGCCAGTAGTATAGGGGCAGGGGGTGAGTTTGGCTACACCTTC
TRBJ2-3,TRBD1,16,TRBV28,once,CASSTRQGTSTDTQYF,TGTGCCAGCAGTACTCGACAGGGTACTAGCACAGATACGCAGTATTTT
TRBJ2-6,TRBD1,17,TRBV6-1,NA,CASSDRTGRSGANVLTF,TGTGCCAGCAGTGACCGGACAGGGCGCTCTGGGGCCAACGTCCTGACTTTC
TRBJ2-2,NA,14,TRBV2,NA,CASSAATNTGELFF,TGTGCCAGCAGTGCCGCGACGAACACCGGGGAGCTGTTTTTT
TRBJ2-1,NA,12,TRBV12-3/TRBV12-4,NA,CASTIQGNEQFF,TGTGCCAGCACCATCCAGGGCAATGAGCAGTTCTTC
TRBJ2-7,TRBD2,16,TRBV6-2/TRBV6-3,once,CASSYSTSGSSYEQYF,TGTGCCAGCAGTTACTCGACTAGCGGGTCCTCCTACGAGCAGTACTTC
TRBJ2-3,TRBD2,14,TRBV5-1,NA,CASAGTSFTDTQYF,TGCGCCAGCGCCGGGACTAGCTTCACAGATACGCAGTATTTT
TRBJ2-7,TRBD2,14,TRBV12-5,few,CASGLAAGSYEQYF,TGTGCTAGTGGTTTGGCAGCGGGAAGCTACGAGCAGTACTTC
TRBJ2-7,NA,16,TRBV7-2,NA,CASSLLGGWGTYEQYF,TGTGCCAGCAGCTTACTAGGGGGATGGGGTACCTACGAGCAGTACTTC
TRBJ2-3,NA,13,TRBV6-1,NA,CASSELGVGTQYF,TGTGCCAGCAGTGAGCTCGGGGTAGGGACGCAGTATTTT
TRBJ2-7,TRBD2,14,TRBV5-1,NA,CASRTETSGYEQYF,TGCGCCAGCAGGACTGAGACTAGCGGCTACGAGCAGTACTTC
TRBJ2-7,TRBD2,16,TRBV4-2,NA,CASSQDLGSGRYEQYF,TGTGCCAGCAGCCAAGATCTAGGTAGCGGGAGGTACGAGCAGTACTTC
TRBJ1-5,NA,17,TRBV7-2,NA,CASSFTSGGWGNQPQHF,TGTGCCAGCAGCTTTACTTCGGGGGGCTGGGGCAATCAGCCCCAGCATTTT
TRBJ1-1,NA,16,TRBV21-1,NA,CASSKARHRGRTEAFF,TGTGCCAGCAGCAAAGCACGTCACAGGGGGAGGACTGAAGCTTTCTTT
TRBJ1-1,TRBD1,14,TRBV7-9,few,CASSARQGGPEAFF,TGTGCCAGCAGCGCTAGACAGGGGGGCCCTGAAGCTTTCTTT
TRBJ1-6,TRBD1,13,TRBV10-1,few,CASSQGSNSPLHF,TGCGCCAGCTCACAGGGGTCAAATTCACCCCTCCACTTT
TRBJ1-2,NA,13,TRBV6-5,NA,CASTQGFNYGYTF,TGTGCCAGCACCCAGGGTTTTAACTATGGCTACACCTTC
TRBJ2-7,NA,16,TRBV6-2/TRBV6-3,NA,CASSYLREGSGYEQYF,TGTGCCAGCAGTTACCTACGTGAGGGCTCTGGATACGAGCAGTACTTC
TRBJ2-7,TRBD2,11,TRBV7-9,NA,CATPGGYEQYF,TGTGCCACCCCGGGGGGCTACGAGCAGTACTTC
TRBJ2-4,TRBD2,17,TRBV5-4,few,CASSPSTAGGSKNIQYF,TGTGCCAGCAGCCCCAGTACAGCGGGAGGATCCAAAAACATTCAGTACTTC